This T cell receptor beta chain was captured in a study of shared clonotypes between healthy human individuals. Study overall: Per-donor plates numbered three CD4 naive, three CD4 memory, two CD8 naive and one CD8 memory.

Findings and caveats of the study: The generation probabilities recorded for non-shared clonotypes fell below those of clonotypes shared by all four donors.

Assay used: immunoSEQ multiplex PCR; TCRdb lists only in-frame clones, some missing. The data show a few million clones, approximately 93% seen once. Germline CDR1 is MNHEY and CDR2 is SMNVEV (reference sequence). CDR3 length: 15 residues. Trimming removed 0 bases from V and 5 bases from J, with 13 bases in between. For this clone: Antigen specificity is unknown.

This TCR derives from a man in his late teens or twenties in good health. Some clones in this sample may be carry-over from other donors' samples. The sequencing sample was made of naive CD4+ T cells from PBMCs. Subset in this sample: CD45RA+ positively selected. This chain uses TRBV27 with TRBJ1-2; TRBD1 might be the D (6 bases). The CDR3 loop reads CASSLSAGERYGYTF. The CDR3 DNA is TGTGCCAGCAGTTTATCGGCAGGGGAGAGGTATGGCTACACCTTC.